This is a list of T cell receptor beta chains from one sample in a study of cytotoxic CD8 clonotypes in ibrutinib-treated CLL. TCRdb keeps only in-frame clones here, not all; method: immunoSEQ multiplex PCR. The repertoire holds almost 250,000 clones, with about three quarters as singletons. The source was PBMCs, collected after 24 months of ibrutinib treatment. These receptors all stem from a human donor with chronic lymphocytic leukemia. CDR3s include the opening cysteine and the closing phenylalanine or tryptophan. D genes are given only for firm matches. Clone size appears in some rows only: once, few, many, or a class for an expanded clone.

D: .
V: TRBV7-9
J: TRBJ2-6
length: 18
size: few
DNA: TGTGCCAGCAACGCCCGGGCTCTTCCTCATTCTGGGGCCAACGTCCTGACTTTC
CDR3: CASNARALPHSGANVLTF

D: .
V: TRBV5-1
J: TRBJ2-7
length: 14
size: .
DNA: TGCGCCAGCAGCTTGGGGGTGGTCACCCTCGAGCAGTACTTC
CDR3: CASSLGVVTLEQYF

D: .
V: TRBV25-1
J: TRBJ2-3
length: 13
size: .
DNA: TGTGCCAGCAGTAAACGGGCGGAAGATACGCAGTATTTT
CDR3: CASSKRAEDTQYF

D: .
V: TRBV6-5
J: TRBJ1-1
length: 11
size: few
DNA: TGTGCCAGCAGGAATCAGGCTGAAGCTTTCTTT
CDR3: CASRNQAEAFF

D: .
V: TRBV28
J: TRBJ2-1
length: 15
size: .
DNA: TGTGCCAGCAGTCTCCCCGACTTATCCTACAATGAGCAGTTCTTC
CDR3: CASSLPDLSYNEQFF

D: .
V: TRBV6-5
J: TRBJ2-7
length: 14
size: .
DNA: TGTGCCAGCAGTGACCATCAGAAGATATACGAGCAGTACTTC
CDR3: CASSDHQKIYEQYF

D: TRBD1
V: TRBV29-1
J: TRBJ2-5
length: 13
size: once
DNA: TGCAGCGTAACGGGACAGGAACAAGAGACCCAGTACTTC
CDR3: CSVTGQEQETQYF

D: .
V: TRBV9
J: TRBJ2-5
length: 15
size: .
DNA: TGTGCCAGCAGCGTAGAAGCGGAACAGCAAGAGACCCAGTACTTC
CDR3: CASSVEAEQQETQYF

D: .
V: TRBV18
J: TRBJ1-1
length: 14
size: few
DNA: TGTGCCAGCTCACCAGCCAGGGTGAACACTGAAGCTTTCTTT
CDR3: CASSPARVNTEAFF

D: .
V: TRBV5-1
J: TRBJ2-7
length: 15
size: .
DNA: TGCGCCAGCAGCTTGTTGGACGCTCGAAACTACGAGCAGTACTTC
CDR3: CASSLLDARNYEQYF

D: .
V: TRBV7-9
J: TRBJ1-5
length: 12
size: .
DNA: TGTGCCAGCAGCACAGTAGGGGGGCCCCAGCATTTT
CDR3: CASSTVGGPQHF

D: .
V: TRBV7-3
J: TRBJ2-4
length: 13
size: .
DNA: TGTGCCAGCAGCTCGGGTTATGGGGACATTCAGTACTTC
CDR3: CASSSGYGDIQYF

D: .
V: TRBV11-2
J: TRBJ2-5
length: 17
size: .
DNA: TGTGCCAGCAGCTTAGATCTATCCTTGGGCCCACACGGGACCCAGTACTTC
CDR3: CASSLDLSLGPHGTQYF

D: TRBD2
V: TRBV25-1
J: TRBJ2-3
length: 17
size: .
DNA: TGTGCCAGCAGTGAACAGGGAGGGGCAGGACCCACAGATACGCAGTATTTT
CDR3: CASSEQGGAGPTDTQYF

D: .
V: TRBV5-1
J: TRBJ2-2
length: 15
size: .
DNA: TGCGCCAGCAGCTTGGGACTAGCGAACACCGGGGAGCTGTTTTTT
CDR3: CASSLGLANTGELFF

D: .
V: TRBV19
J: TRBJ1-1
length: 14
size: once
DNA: TGTGCCAGTAGTTTAACACGGGCCAACACTGAAGCTTTCTTT
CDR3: CASSLTRANTEAFF

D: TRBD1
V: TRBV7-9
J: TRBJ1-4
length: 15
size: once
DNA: TGTGCCAGCAGCGCAGAACAGGGGAAGGTTGAAAAACTGTTTTTT
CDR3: CASSAEQGKVEKLFF

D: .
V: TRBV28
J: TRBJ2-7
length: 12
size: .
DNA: TGTGCCAGCAGGGGCAGATCCTACGAGCAGTACTTC
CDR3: CASRGRSYEQYF

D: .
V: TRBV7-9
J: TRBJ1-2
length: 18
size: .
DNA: TGTGCCAGCAGCTCCCCCTTGCCTCTCGACTTAGGCGACTATGGCTACACCTTC
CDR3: CASSSPLPLDLGDYGYTF

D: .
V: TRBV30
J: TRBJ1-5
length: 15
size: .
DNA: TGTGCCTGGAGTCCCCCTCCGGGGGCGAATCAGCCCCAGCATTTT
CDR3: CAWSPPPGANQPQHF

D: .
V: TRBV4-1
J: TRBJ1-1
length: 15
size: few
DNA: TGCGCCAGCAGCCAAGAGGGCGTTGGGGACACTGAAGCTTTCTTT
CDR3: CASSQEGVGDTEAFF

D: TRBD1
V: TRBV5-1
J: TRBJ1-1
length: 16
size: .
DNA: TGCGCCAGCAGCTCATTGACACAGGGGTTGAACACTGAAGCTTTCTTT
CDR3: CASSSLTQGLNTEAFF

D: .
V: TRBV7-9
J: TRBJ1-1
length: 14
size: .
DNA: TGTGCCAGCAGCTTAGTCCTGATGAACACTGAAGCTTTCTTT
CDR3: CASSLVLMNTEAFF

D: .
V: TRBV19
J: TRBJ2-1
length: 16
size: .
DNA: TGTGCCAGTAGTATAGTGTGGGGGTCCACCTACAATGAGCAGTTCTTC
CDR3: CASSIVWGSTYNEQFF

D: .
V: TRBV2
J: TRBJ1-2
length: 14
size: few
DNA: TGTGCCAGCAGTGGGACGGATTCTAACTATGGCTACACCTTC
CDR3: CASSGTDSNYGYTF

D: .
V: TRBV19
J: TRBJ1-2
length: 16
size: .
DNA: TGTGCCAGTAGTATTTGGACGATAGCGTATAACTATGGCTACACCTTC
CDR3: CASSIWTIAYNYGYTF

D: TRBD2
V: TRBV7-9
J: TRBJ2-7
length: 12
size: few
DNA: TGTGCCAGCAGCTTAGGGACTAGCGGGAGCTACTTC
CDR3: CASSLGTSGSYF

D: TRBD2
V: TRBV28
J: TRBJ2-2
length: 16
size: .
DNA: TGTGCCAGCAGTACCAGCGGGAGGTCAAACACCGGGGAGCTGTTTTTT
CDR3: CASSTSGRSNTGELFF

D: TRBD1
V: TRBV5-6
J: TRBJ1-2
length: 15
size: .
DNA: TGTGCCAGCAGCTGGGGACAGGGTTCTAACTATGGCTACACCTTC
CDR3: CASSWGQGSNYGYTF

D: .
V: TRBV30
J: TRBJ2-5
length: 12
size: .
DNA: TGTGCCTGGGGGGGGAACGAAGAGACCCAGTACTTC
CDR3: CAWGGNEETQYF

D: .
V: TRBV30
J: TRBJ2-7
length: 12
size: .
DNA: TGTGCCTGTCAGGGAGTTTCCTACGAGCAGTACTTC
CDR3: CACQGVSYEQYF

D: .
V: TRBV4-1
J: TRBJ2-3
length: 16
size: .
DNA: TGCGCCAGCAGCTTTGAACAGGCCTCCCGCACAGATACGCAGTATTTT
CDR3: CASSFEQASRTDTQYF

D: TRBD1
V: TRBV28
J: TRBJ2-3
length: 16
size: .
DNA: TGTGCCAGCAGTCTCCAGGACAGGCTCCACACAGATACGCAGTATTTT
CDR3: CASSLQDRLHTDTQYF

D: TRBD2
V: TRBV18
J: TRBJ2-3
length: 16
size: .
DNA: TGTGCCAGCTCACCCAGACTAGCGGAGGGTACAGATACGCAGTATTTT
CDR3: CASSPRLAEGTDTQYF

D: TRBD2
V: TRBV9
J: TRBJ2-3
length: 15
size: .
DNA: TGTGCCAGCAGCGCAAGCGGGAGTCTGACAGATACGCAGTATTTT
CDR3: CASSASGSLTDTQYF

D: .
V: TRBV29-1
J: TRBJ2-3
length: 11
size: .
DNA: TGCAGCGTTGACGGGGAAGATACGCAGTATTTT
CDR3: CSVDGEDTQYF

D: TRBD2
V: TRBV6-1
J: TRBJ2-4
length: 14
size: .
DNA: TGTGCCAGCGGGGGGGGTTGGTGGCAAAACATTCAGTACTTC
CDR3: CASGGGWWQNIQYF

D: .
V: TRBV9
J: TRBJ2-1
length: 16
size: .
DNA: TGTGCCAGCAGCGTAGGGGCCGCAGGGGCGACGAATGAGCAGTTCTTC
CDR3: CASSVGAAGATNEQFF

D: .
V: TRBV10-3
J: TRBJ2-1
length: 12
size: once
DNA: TGTGCCATCATGGGTTCTCTGGGTGAGCAGTTCTTC
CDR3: CAIMGSLGEQFF

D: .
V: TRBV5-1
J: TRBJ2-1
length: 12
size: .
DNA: TGCGCCAGCAGCGACGACTTGAATGAGCAGTTCTTC
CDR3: CASSDDLNEQFF

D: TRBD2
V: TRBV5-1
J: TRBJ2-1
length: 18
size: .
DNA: TGCGCCAGCAGTACCGGACTAGCGGGAGGTACCTCCTACAATGAGCAGTTCTTC
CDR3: CASSTGLAGGTSYNEQFF

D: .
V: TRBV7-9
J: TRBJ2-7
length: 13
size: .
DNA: TGTGCCAGCAGCTTAATAGAGGGGGGAGAGCAGTACTTC
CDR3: CASSLIEGGEQYF

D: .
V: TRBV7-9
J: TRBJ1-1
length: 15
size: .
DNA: TGTGCCATTACACTTCCGCGGGAAATGAACACTGAAGCTTTCTTT
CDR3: CAITLPREMNTEAFF

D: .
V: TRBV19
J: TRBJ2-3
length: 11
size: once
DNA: TGTGCCAGTAGTCGTGGTCCCCTGCAGTATTTT
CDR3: CASSRGPLQYF

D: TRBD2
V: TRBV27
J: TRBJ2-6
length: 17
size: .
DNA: TGTGCCAGCAAAAGGACTAGCCGGAGTCCGGGGGCCAACGTCCTGACTTTC
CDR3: CASKRTSRSPGANVLTF